This T cell receptor beta chain was identified in a study of response to subunit inactivated influenza vaccine (dated by TCRdb to between 2017 and 2018). Some background on the complete study: Deep quantitative profiling of the T cell receptor repertoire was used in the study to follow responses to a trivalent subunit inactivated influenza vaccine.

Receptor amplification or capture employed RT-PCR. TCRdb records Illumina HiSeq 2500 as the sequencer. Through fastp at Q25 and MiXCR, TCRdb rebuilt clones from the public reads, retaining in-frame beta chains. Rows merge per CDR3 protein into single entries with the most common DNA and genes. Recorded for this sample are under 950,000 distinct CDR3 sequences; 21% of them occurred a single time. The ten top clones hold roughly a tenth of the sample. Based on the germline V gene, the CDR1 and CDR2 sequences are SGDLS and YYNGEE. Counted from cysteine to phenylalanine, this CDR3 has 12 amino acids. The kept DNA is CDR3 alone, 36 bases in frame from the first base. Between the V and J ends, shortened by 0 bases and 7 bases respectively, the junction contains 7 bases. Overall study outcomes, separate from this receptor: It was suggested by the authors that each seasonal influenza vaccination may recruit only a limited number of new T cells.

As concerns this clonotype: Its binding antigen is unknown. No much larger clone is present one base from it, and per-base qualities are unavailable.

The chain joins TRBV9 to TRBJ1-2, with no reliable assignment of the D segment. The source material was PBMCs from blood, sampled 4 to 6 days after vaccination. The clonotype comes from a man between 45 and 60 years old who received an inactivated influenza vaccine. Donor details come from another sample of the same person, matched by shared clones. The CDR3 protein is CASSVGISGYTF. The DNA sequence is given as TGTGCCAGCAGCGTAGGGATCTCTGGCTACACCTTC.